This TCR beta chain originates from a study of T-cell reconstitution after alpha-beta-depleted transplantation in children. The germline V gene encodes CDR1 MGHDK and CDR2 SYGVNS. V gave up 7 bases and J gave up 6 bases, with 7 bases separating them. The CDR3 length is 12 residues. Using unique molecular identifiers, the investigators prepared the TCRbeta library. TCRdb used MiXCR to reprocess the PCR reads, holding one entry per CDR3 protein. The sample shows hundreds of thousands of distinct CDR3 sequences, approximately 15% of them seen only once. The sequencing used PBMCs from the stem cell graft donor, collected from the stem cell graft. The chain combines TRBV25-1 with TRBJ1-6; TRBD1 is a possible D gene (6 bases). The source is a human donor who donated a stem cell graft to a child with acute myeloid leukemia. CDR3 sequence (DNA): TGTGCCAGCAAACAGGGTAATTCACCCCTCCACTTT. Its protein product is CASKQGNSPLHF.